This T cell receptor beta chain emerged from a study of blood T cell repertoires in COVID-19. Original handling: Amplification with reference gene primers provided the estimates of nucleated cell counts. The data were produced by immunoSEQ multiplex PCR, yet TCRdb's version contains in-frame clones alone and is incomplete. For V, J and clone size, that table is used; D and trimming come from the DNA. This sample has over 55,000 clones, with around 92% found just once. The CDR3 is made up of 15 amino acids. With V trimmed by 2 bases and J by 2 bases, 3 bases remained unmatched. The V gene's germline CDR1 is MNHEY and CDR2 SMNVEV (reference sequence).

The sequence came from a man between 60 and 75 years old with acute or convalescent COVID-19. The rearrangement links TRBV27 to TRBJ2-1; 7 bases align to TRBD2. Material for sequencing was peripheral blood. CDR3 sequence reads: CASSLRDYTYNEQFF. The CDR3 DNA reads TGTGCCAGCAGTTTAAGGGACTACACCTACAATGAGCAGTTCTTC.